A selection of T cell receptor beta chains follows, all from one sample in a study of regulatory T cells in long-lasting Graves disease. TCRdb re-analysed the multiplex PCR reads in MiXCR, keeping a single row per CDR3 protein. Of around 460,000 distinct CDR3 sequences in the sample, roughly 21% were seen once. Here the sequenced sample was peripheral blood mononuclear cells (PBMCs), taken when the disease was refractory, from a patient treated with antithyroid drugs. These receptors originate from a female donor with Graves disease. Both conserved end residues are part of each CDR3. D genes are given only for firm matches. Expanded clones get a size class; other rows say once, few or many, or leave the size out.

-	TRBV28	TRBJ1-2	many	TGTGCCAGCAGTTTGGGGGGATTTGCTGGCTACACCTTC	CASSLGGFAGYTF
-	TRBV11-2	TRBJ2-5	many	TGTGCCAGCAGCCTCCACGACGGGGAGACGGAGACCCAGTACTTC	CASSLHDGETETQYF
TRBD2	TRBV27	TRBJ2-7	many	TGTGCCAGCAAGGTTAGCGGGAGGGTCGCCTACGAGCAGTACTTC	CASKVSGRVAYEQYF
-	TRBV4-1	TRBJ2-7	few	TGCGCCAGCAGCCAGGGGACTGCACCACCCTACGAGCAGTACTTC	CASSQGTAPPYEQYF
-	TRBV20-1	TRBJ2-3	once	TGCAGTGCTAGAGCTTATCTGGGCCAGGGGCGCACAGATACGCAGTATTTT	CSARAYLGQGRTDTQYF
-	TRBV27	TRBJ2-1	once	TGTGCCAGCAGTTTAGCACAGGGAACCTACAATGAGCAGTTCTTC	CASSLAQGTYNEQFF
-	TRBV7-9	TRBJ1-1	-	TGTGCCAGCAGCCCCGTCCTGCAGGGGTCCACTGAAGCTTTCTTT	CASSPVLQGSTEAFF
-	TRBV30	TRBJ2-7	-	TGTGCCTGGAGCCCTACAGGGACGTACGAGCAGTACTTC	CAWSPTGTYEQYF
-	TRBV7-9	TRBJ1-3	-	TGTGCCAGCAGCTTAGATAGGTTGCGAAACACCATATATTTT	CASSLDRLRNTIYF
TRBD2	TRBV6-1	TRBJ2-7	many	TGTGCCAGCAGTATCGGGACTAGCGGGCCCCTCTCCTACGAGCAGTACTTC	CASSIGTSGPLSYEQYF
-	TRBV6-1	TRBJ2-3	-	TGTGCCAGCAGTGAAGCAGGTAGCACAGATACGCAGTATTTT	CASSEAGSTDTQYF
-	TRBV4-1	TRBJ2-6	-	TGCGCCAGCAGCCAAGCCTCTTTGAGTGGGGCCAACGTCCTGACTTTC	CASSQASLSGANVLTF
-	TRBV20-1	TRBJ2-3	few	TGCAGTGCTAGACCCCGTTCGGAGGGTAGCACAGATACGCAGTATTTT	CSARPRSEGSTDTQYF
-	TRBV6-1	TRBJ2-4	few	TGTGCCAGCACCTGGACGAACGGGGGAAACATTCAGTACTTC	CASTWTNGGNIQYF
-	TRBV5-1	TRBJ1-2	few	TGCGCCAGCAGCTTGTCCGACAGACAACTTACCTATGGCTACACCTTC	CASSLSDRQLTYGYTF
TRBD2	TRBV20-1	TRBJ2-7	many	TGCAGTGCTAGAGATTTAGCGGGAGCTACCTACGAGCAGTACTTC	CSARDLAGATYEQYF
-	TRBV30	TRBJ1-1	-	TGTGCCTGGAGTGTGGGTCTACCAGGGGCTGAAGCTTTCTTT	CAWSVGLPGAEAFF
-	TRBV6-4	TRBJ2-2	-	TGTGCCAGCAGTGACGGCGGGACCGCCGGGGAGCTGTTTTTT	CASSDGGTAGELFF
-	TRBV2	TRBJ1-3	many	TGTGCCACCCCAAGGGGCCACGGAAACACCATATATTTT	CATPRGHGNTIYF
-	TRBV28	TRBJ1-1	many	TGTGCCAGCAGTTTAACGACCAGTGAAGCTTTCTTT	CASSLTTSEAFF
TRBD2	TRBV27	TRBJ2-2	many	TGTGCCAGCAGGCTAGGGACTAGCGATATAGGGGAGCTGTTTTTT	CASRLGTSDIGELFF
-	TRBV28	TRBJ1-2	many	TGTGCCAGCAGCAATCGGCCGAGCAGCTACACCTTC	CASSNRPSSYTF
-	TRBV20-1	TRBJ2-7	-	TGCAGTGCCTCCGGGACGTACTCCTACGAGCAGTACTTC	CSASGTYSYEQYF
-	TRBV13	TRBJ1-1	many	TGTGCCAGCAGCTTAAGCGTCAAGAACCCTCGTGAAGCTTTCTTT	CASSLSVKNPREAFF
TRBD1	TRBV28	TRBJ2-5	-	TGTGCCAGCAGTTTAATACGGACAGGGGGCGTGGAGACCCAGTACTTC	CASSLIRTGGVETQYF
-	TRBV29-1	TRBJ2-3	-	TGCAGCGTTGCCGGGGACGACACGGGAGAGTCCACAGATACGCAGTATTTT	CSVAGDDTGESTDTQYF
-	TRBV28	TRBJ2-7	many	TGTGCCAGCAGTCACCCGTGGGGCACTGACTCCTACGAGCAGTACTTC	CASSHPWGTDSYEQYF
-	TRBV30	TRBJ1-2	few	TGTGCCCGGAGGGGCTACTATGGCTACACCTTC	CARRGYYGYTF
-	TRBV2	TRBJ1-2	many	TGTGCCAGCCTAGATTTTAAAAGCTATGGCTACACCTTC	CASLDFKSYGYTF
TRBD1	TRBV6-1	TRBJ1-5	-	TGTGCCAGCAGTGAGACAGGGCACAATCAGCCCCAGCATTTT	CASSETGHNQPQHF
-	TRBV28	TRBJ2-5	many	TGTGCGGGAGGCACGGAAGAGACCCAGTACTTC	CAGGTEETQYF
TRBD1	TRBV7-9	TRBJ2-7	few	TGTGCCAGCAGCTATTCAACAGGGGCCGCCATCTACGAGCAGTACTTC	CASSYSTGAAIYEQYF
-	TRBV7-3	TRBJ1-3	many	TGTGCCAGCAGCCCTAGTCCAGGAAACACCATATATTTT	CASSPSPGNTIYF
-	TRBV11-2	TRBJ2-7	many	TGTGCCAGCAGCCCTCTGCGCGGGGGCCGGGGAGAGCAGTACTTC	CASSPLRGGRGEQYF
TRBD1	TRBV11-3	TRBJ1-1	-	TGTGCCAGCAGCCGCAAACAGGGGTTGAACACTGAAGCTTTCTTT	CASSRKQGLNTEAFF
-	TRBV5-1	TRBJ2-1	-	TGCGCCAGCAGCTTCAGAGGAGGGGGCCCAAACAATGAGCAGTTCTTC	CASSFRGGGPNNEQFF
TRBD1	TRBV10-3	TRBJ1-2	many	TGTGCCAACACCCCCACCCGGGACAGATATGGCTACACCTTC	CANTPTRDRYGYTF
TRBD2	TRBV7-3	TRBJ2-5	few	TGTGCCAGCAGCCCTCTCGGCGGGGGGAGGACAGAGACCCAGTACTTC	CASSPLGGGRTETQYF
TRBD1	TRBV6-1	TRBJ2-7	many	TGTGCCAGCAGGACGACAGGGTACTACGAGCAGTACTTC	CASRTTGYYEQYF
-	TRBV7-2	TRBJ2-5	many	TGTGCCAGCAGCTTAGGATTATTTGAGACCCAGTACTTC	CASSLGLFETQYF
-	TRBV3-1	TRBJ1-4	-	TGTGCCAGCAGCCAAGGGGGCAGGGGACTATCCTTTGAAAAACTGTTTTTT	CASSQGGRGLSFEKLFF
TRBD2	TRBV4-1	TRBJ2-5	-	TGCGCCAGCAGCCCGTGGAGCGGGGAGCGAGAGACCCAGTACTTC	CASSPWSGERETQYF
TRBD1	TRBV6-2/TRBV6-3	TRBJ2-7	many	TGTGCCAGCAGTTACGGACAGGGGGGGGCCTACGAGCAGTACTTC	CASSYGQGGAYEQYF